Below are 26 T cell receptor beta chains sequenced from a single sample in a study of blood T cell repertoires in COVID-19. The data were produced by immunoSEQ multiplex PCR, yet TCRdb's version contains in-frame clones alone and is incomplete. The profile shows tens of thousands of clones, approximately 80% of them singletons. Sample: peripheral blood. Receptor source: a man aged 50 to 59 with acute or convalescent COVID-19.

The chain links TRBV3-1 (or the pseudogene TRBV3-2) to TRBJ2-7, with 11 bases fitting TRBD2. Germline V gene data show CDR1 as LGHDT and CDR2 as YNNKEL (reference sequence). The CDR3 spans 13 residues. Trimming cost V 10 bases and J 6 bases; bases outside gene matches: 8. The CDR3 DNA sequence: TGTGCCACCTCGACTAGCGGGGCTCCCGAGCAGTACTTC. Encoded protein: CATSTSGAPEQYF.

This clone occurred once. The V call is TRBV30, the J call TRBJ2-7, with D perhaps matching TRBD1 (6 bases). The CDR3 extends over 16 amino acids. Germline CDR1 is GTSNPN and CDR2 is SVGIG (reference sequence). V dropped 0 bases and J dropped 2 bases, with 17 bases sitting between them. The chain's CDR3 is CAWSVKRGAGAYEQYF. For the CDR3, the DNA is TGTGCCTGGAGTGTAAAAAGAGGGGCAGGGGCCTACGAGCAGTACTTC.

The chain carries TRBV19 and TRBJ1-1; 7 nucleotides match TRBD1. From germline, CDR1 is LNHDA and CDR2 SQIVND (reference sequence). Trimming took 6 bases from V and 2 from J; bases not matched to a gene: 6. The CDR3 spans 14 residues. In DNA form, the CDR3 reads TGTGCCAGTAGACGGGACAGTATTAACACTGAAGCTTTCTTT. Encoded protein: CASRRDSINTEAFF. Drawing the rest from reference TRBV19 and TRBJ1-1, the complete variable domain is DGGITQSPKYLFRKEGQNVTLSCEQNLNHDAMYWYRQDPGQGLRLIYYSQIVNDFQKGDIAEGYSVSREKKESFPLTVTSAQKNPTAFYLCASRRDSINTEAFFGQGTRLTVV.

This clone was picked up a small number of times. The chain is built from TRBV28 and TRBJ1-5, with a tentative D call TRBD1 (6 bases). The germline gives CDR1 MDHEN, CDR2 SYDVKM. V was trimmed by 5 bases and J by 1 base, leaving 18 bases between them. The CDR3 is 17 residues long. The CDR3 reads CASSPPHRVRSNQPQHF. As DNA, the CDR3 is TGTGCCAGCAGTCCTCCCCACAGGGTGAGGAGCAATCAGCCCCAGCATTTT. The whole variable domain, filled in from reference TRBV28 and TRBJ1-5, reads DVKVTQSSRYLVKRTGEKVFLECVQDMDHENMFWYRQDPGLGLRLIYFSYDVKMKEKGDIPEGYSVSREKKERFSLILESASTNQTSMYLCASSPPHRVRSNQPQHFGDGTRLSIL.

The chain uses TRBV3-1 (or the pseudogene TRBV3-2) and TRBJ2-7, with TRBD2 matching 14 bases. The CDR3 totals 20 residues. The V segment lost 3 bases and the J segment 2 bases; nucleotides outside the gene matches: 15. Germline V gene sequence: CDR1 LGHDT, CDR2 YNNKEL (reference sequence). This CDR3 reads CASSHRARTSGGPITYEQYF. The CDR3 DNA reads TGTGCCAGCAGCCACCGAGCAAGGACTAGCGGGGGGCCAATAACCTACGAGCAGTACTTC.

Here the CDR3 DNA reads TGTGCCAGCAGTCCGGGGTCTGACTACACCTTC. Translation gives CASSPGSDYTF. This chain connects TRBV6-5 to TRBJ1-2; no reliable D call. The CDR3 has 11 amino acids. Germline CDR1 reads MNHEY; CDR2 reads SVGAGI. The V end lost 5 bases, the J end lost 10 bases, and 11 bases lay between the germline ends.

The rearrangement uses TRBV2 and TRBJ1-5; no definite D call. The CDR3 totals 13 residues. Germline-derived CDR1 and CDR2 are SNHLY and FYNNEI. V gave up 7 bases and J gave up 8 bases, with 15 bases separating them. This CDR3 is CASNPRREKPQHF. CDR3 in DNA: TGTGCCAGCAACCCAAGGAGGGAGAAGCCCCAGCATTTT.

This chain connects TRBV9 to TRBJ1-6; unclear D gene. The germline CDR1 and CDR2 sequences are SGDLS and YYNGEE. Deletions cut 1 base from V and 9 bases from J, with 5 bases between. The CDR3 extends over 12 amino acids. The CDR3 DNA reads TGTGCCAGCAGCGTACTAAGTTCACCCCTCCACTTT. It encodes CASSVLSSPLHF. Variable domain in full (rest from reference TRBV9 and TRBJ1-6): DSGVTQTPKHLITATGQRVTLRCSPRSGDLSVYWYQQSLDQGLQFLIQYYNGEERAKGNILERFSAQQFPDLHSELNLSSLELGDSALYFCASSVLSSPLHFGNGTRLTVT.

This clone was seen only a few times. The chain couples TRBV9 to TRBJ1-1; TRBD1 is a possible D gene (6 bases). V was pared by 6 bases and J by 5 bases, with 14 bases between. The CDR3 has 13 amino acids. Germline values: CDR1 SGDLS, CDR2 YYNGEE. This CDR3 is CASTAGGATEAFF. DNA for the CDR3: TGTGCCAGCACAGCGGGGGGCGCGACTGAAGCTTTCTTT.

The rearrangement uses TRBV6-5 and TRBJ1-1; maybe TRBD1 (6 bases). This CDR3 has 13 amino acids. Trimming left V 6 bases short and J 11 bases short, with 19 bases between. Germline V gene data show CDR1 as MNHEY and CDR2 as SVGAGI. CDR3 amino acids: CASSRGGGAAAFF. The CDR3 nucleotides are TGTGCCAGCAGCCGGGGCGGGGGGGCGGCGGCTTTCTTT.

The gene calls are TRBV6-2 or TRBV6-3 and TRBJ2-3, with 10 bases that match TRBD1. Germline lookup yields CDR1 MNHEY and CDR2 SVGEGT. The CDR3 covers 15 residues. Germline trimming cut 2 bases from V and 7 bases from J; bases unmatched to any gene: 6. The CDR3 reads CASSYGTGAPNTQYF. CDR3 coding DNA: TGTGCCAGCAGTTACGGGACAGGGGCCCCTAATACGCAGTATTTT.

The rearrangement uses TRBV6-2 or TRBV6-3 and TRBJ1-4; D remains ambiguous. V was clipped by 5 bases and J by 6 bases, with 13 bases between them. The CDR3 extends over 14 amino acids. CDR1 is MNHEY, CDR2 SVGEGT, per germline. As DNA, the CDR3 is TGTGCCAGCAGTCCGATCCTGGGAGATGAAAAACTGTTTTTT. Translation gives CASSPILGDEKLFF.

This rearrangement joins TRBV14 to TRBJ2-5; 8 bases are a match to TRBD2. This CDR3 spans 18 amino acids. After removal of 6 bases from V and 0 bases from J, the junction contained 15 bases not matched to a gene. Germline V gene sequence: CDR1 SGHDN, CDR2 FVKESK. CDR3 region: CASSEATGGRRYQETQYF. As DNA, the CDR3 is TGTGCCAGCAGTGAAGCAACGGGCGGGAGGAGGTACCAAGAGACCCAGTACTTC.

CDR3 nucleotide sequence: TGTGCCAGCAGTTACGACCAGGCGAGCACAGATACGCAGTATTTT. Amino acid sequence: CASSYDQASTDTQYF. The rearrangement uses TRBV6-2 or TRBV6-3 and TRBJ2-3; D gene uncertain. V lost 2 bases, J lost 0 bases, and 9 bases lay in between. Germline V gene data show CDR1 as MNHEY and CDR2 as SVGEGT. CDR3 length equals 15 residues.

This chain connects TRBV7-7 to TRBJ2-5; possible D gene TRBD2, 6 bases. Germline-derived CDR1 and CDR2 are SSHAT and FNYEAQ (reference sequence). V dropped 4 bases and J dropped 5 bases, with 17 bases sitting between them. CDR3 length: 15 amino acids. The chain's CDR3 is CASSSQGVREETQYF. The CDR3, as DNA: TGTGCCAGCAGCTCTCAGGGTGTACGGGAGGAGACCCAGTACTTC.

CDR3: CAVRTETAYNSPLHF. For the CDR3, the DNA is TGTGCCGTACGGACAGAAACCGCCTATAATTCACCCCTCCACTTT. The gene calls are TRBV6-5 and TRBJ1-6, with D possibly being TRBD1 (6 bases). Trimming took 11 bases from V and 2 from J, leaving 16 bases between them. CDR3 length equals 15 residues. Germline lookup yields CDR1 MNHEY and CDR2 SVGAGI.

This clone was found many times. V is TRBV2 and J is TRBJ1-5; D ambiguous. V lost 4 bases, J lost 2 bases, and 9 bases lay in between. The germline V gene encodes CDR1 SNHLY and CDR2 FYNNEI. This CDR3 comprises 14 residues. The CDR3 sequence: CASSVERGNQPQHF. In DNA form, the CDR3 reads TGTGCCAGCAGTGTGGAACGGGGCAATCAGCCCCAGCATTTT.

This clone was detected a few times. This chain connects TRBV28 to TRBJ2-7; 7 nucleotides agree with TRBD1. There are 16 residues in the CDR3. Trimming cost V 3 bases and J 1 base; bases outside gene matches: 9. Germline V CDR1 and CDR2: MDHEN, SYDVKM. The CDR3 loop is CASSLYRGPGSYEQYF. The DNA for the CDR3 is TGTGCCAGCAGTTTGTACAGGGGCCCCGGGTCCTACGAGCAGTACTTC. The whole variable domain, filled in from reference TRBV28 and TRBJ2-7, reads DVKVTQSSRYLVKRTGEKVFLECVQDMDHENMFWYRQDPGLGLRLIYFSYDVKMKEKGDIPEGYSVSREKKERFSLILESASTNQTSMYLCASSLYRGPGSYEQYFGPGTRLTVT.

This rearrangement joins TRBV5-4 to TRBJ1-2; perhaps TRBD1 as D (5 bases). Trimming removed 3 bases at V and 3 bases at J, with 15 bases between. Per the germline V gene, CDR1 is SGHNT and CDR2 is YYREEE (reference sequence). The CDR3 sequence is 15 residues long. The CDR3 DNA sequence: TGTGCCAGCAGCTCCCCGACAGTTCGGGACTATGGCTACACCTTC. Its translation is CASSSPTVRDYGYTF.

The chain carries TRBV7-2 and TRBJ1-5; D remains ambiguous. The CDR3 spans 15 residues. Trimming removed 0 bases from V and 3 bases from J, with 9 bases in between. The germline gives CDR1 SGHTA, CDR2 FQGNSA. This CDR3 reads CASSLARQFNQPQHF. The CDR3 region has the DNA TGTGCCAGCAGCTTAGCGCGGCAGTTCAATCAGCCCCAGCATTTT.

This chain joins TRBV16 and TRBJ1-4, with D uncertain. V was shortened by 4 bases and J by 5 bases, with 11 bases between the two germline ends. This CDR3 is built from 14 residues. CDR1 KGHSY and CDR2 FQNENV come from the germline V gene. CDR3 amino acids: CASSPSLQNEKLFF. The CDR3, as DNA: TGTGCCAGCAGCCCCTCCTTACAGAATGAAAAACTGTTTTTT.

The CDR3 loop reads CASSYREGQPQHF. In DNA form, the CDR3 reads TGTGCCAGCAGTTACAGGGAGGGTCAGCCCCAGCATTTT. This rearrangement joins TRBV6-2 or TRBV6-3 to TRBJ1-5; no clear D. V shed 2 bases and J shed 6 bases, with 8 bases lying between them. The germline V gene encodes CDR1 MNHEY and CDR2 SVGEGT. This CDR3 has 13 amino acids.

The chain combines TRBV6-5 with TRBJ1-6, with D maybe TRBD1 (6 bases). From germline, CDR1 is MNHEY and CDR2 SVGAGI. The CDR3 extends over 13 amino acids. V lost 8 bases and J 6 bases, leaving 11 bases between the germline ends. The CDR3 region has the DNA TGTGCCAGCGGAACAGGGATTAATTCACCCCTCCACTTT. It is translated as CASGTGINSPLHF.

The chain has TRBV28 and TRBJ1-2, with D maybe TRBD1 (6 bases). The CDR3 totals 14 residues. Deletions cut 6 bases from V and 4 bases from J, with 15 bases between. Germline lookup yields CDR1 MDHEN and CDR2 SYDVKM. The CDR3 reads CASRPLIQGYGYTF. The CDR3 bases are TGTGCCAGCAGGCCCCTAATACAGGGCTATGGCTACACCTTC.

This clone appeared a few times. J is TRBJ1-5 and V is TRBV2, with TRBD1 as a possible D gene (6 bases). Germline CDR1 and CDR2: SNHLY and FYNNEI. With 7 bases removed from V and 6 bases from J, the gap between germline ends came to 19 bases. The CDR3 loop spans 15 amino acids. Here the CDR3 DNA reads TGTGCCAGCACCGGACAGAAAGGGATCGGTCAGCCCCAGCATTTT. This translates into CASTGQKGIGQPQHF.

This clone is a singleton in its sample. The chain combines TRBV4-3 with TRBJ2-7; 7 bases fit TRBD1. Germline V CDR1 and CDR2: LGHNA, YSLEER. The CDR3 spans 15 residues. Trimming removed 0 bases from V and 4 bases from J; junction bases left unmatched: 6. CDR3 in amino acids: CASSQEDGTEYEQYF. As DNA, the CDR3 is TGCGCCAGCAGCCAAGAGGATGGGACAGAGTACGAGCAGTACTTC.